Each of the 17 T cell receptor beta chains below was sequenced from the same sample in a study of response to subunit inactivated influenza vaccine. One entry per CDR3 protein, called by TCRdb with MiXCR from the RT-PCR reads. The table shows some 500,000 distinct CDR3 sequences, with 10% to 15% occurring only once. The sequencing used PBMCs from blood, collected about 40 days after vaccination. These receptors were collected from a man between 50 and 59 years old who received an inactivated influenza vaccine.

This clonotype was picked up many times. The chain recombines TRBV12-3 or TRBV12-4 with TRBJ2-1; tentative D call: TRBD2 (6 bases). The ends were cut back, 5 bases at V and 10 bases at J, with 9 bases in the middle. This CDR3 has 11 amino acids. The CDR3 DNA sequence: TGTGCCAGCAGTCCAGGGAGGGAGCAGTTCTTC. Translated: CASSPGREQFF.

The table lists this clonotype with a few counts. The CDR3 bases are TGTGCCAGCAGTTCCCTCGTACTAGGCACCGGGGAGCTGTTTTTT. Encoded protein: CASSSLVLGTGELFF. The chain is built from TRBV27 and TRBJ2-2; D possibly corresponds to TRBD2 (5 bases). Germline V gives CDR1 MNHEY, CDR2 SMNVEV (reference sequence). This CDR3 spans 15 amino acids. The V end was cut by 4 bases, the J end by 4 bases, with 13 bases between.

This chain's CDR3 is CASSLGSLGTPLHF. CDR3 DNA: TGCGCCAGCAGCCTCGGGTCCCTAGGAACACCCCTCCACTTT. The chain links TRBV5-1 to TRBJ1-6, with D unresolved. Germline CDR1 and CDR2: SGHRS and YFSETQ. Trimming removed 4 bases at V and 11 bases at J, with 16 bases between. The CDR3 runs to 14 residues.

This chain connects TRBV12-3 or TRBV12-4 to TRBJ1-1, with D uncertain. The CDR3 has 13 amino acids. Trimming removed 6 bases from V and 4 bases from J, with 12 bases in between. CDR3 region: CASRGLLGTEAFF. Here the CDR3 DNA reads TGTGCCAGCAGGGGATTATTGGGCACTGAAGCTTTCTTT.

This clonotype has only a few counts. V usage is TRBV7-2 and J usage is TRBJ2-1; 15 bases are a match to TRBD2. Per germline, CDR1 SGHTA and CDR2 FQGNSA. This CDR3 is 17 amino acids long. J was trimmed by 7 bases and V by 4 bases; bases with no gene match: 8. The CDR3 protein is CASSSLGLAGGGNEQFF. The CDR3 DNA sequence: TGTGCCAGCAGCTCGTTGGGACTAGCGGGGGGAGGGAATGAGCAGTTCTTC.

The chain combines TRBV5-1 with TRBJ2-7; 7 nucleotides agree with TRBD2. This CDR3 contains 16 residues. J was trimmed by 1 base and V by 0 bases; bases with no gene match: 7. Germline assignment: CDR1 SGHRS and CDR2 YFSETQ. CDR3 coding DNA: TGCGCCAGCAGCTTGGTCGGACGAGCGGGATCCTACGAGCAGTACTTC. This gives the protein CASSLVGRAGSYEQYF.

This clonotype was seen only a few times. V is TRBV29-1 and J is TRBJ2-1; D is possibly TRBD1 or TRBD2 (6 bases each). The V end was cut by 0 bases, the J end by 6 bases, with 15 bases between. The CDR3 runs to 15 residues. The V gene's germline CDR1 is SQVTM and CDR2 ANQGSEA. The CDR3: CSVEDLWGARNEQFF. The DNA for the CDR3 is TGCAGCGTTGAAGATCTATGGGGGGCGCGCAATGAGCAGTTCTTC.

The table lists this clonotype with a few counts. The chain links TRBV6-5 to TRBJ2-6; possibly TRBD1 or TRBD2 for D (5 bases each). The CDR3 loop spans 17 amino acids. The V end was cut by 5 bases, the J end by 0 bases, with 14 bases between. The V gene's germline CDR1 is MNHEY and CDR2 SVGAGI. This CDR3 is CASSNSGRTSGANVLTF. CDR3 coding DNA: TGTGCCAGCAGTAATTCGGGACGGACCTCTGGGGCCAACGTCCTGACTTTC.

Only one count was recorded for this clonotype. The chain uses TRBV6-1 and TRBJ2-7, with 7 bases fitting TRBD2. Trimming removed 6 bases from V and 2 bases from J; junction bases left unmatched: 13. CDR1 and CDR2 from the germline V gene are MNHNS and SASEGT. The CDR3 runs to 16 residues. CDR3 nucleotide sequence: TGTGCCAGCAGATCCCGTGGGGGGGATACTGCCTACGAGCAGTACTTC. This translates into CASRSRGGDTAYEQYF.

Only a few counts were recorded for this clonotype. J is TRBJ2-3 and V is TRBV6-6, with D unclear. Per the germline V gene, CDR1 is MNHNY and CDR2 is SVGAGI (reference sequence). The CDR3 runs 11 residues. Trimming left V 6 bases short and J 8 bases short, with 9 bases between. In DNA form, the CDR3 reads TGTGCCAGCAGACGGGCTCCTACGCAGTATTTT. Its protein is CASRRAPTQYF.

The chain carries TRBV4-3 and TRBJ2-2; D unclear. CDR3 length: 16 amino acids. CDR1 and CDR2 (germline): LGHNA, YSLEER. The V end was cut by 1 base, the J end by 1 base, with 10 bases between. CDR3 in amino acids: CASSQVSWGNTGELFF. CDR3 nucleotides: TGCGCCAGCAGCCAAGTTTCGTGGGGGAACACCGGGGAGCTGTTTTTT.

The sample holds a few counts of this clonotype. The genes are TRBV5-1 and TRBJ2-3, with 8 bases identical to TRBD1. This CDR3 has 14 amino acids. Germline CDR1 is SGHRS and CDR2 is YFSETQ. The V and J ends lost 4 bases and 3 bases, in that order; junction bases with no gene match: 4. The CDR3 loop is CASSVGQATDTQYF. The CDR3 region has the DNA TGCGCCAGCAGCGTGGGACAGGCGACAGATACGCAGTATTTT. The entire variable domain, with the rest obtained from reference TRBV5-1 and TRBJ2-3, is as follows: KAGVTQTPRYLIKTRGQQVTLSCSPISGHRSVSWYQQTPGQGLQFLFEYFSETQRNKGNFPGRFSGRQFSNSRSEMNVSTLELGDSALYLCASSVGQATDTQYFGPGTRLTVL.

This clonotype was counted at least ten times. The chain links TRBV5-1 to TRBJ2-1; 9 nucleotides agree with TRBD1. The CDR3 runs to 15 residues. The ends lost 4 bases at V and 4 bases at J; junction bases unmatched: 6. The germline CDR1 and CDR2 sequences are SGHRS and YFSETQ. The CDR3 coding sequence is TGCGCCAGCAGCACACGGACAGGGGCGTACAATGAGCAGTTCTTC. Translation gives CASSTRTGAYNEQFF.

The J gene is TRBJ2-1, the V gene TRBV15; D uncertain. The CDR3 runs 13 residues. CDR1 is LNHNV and CDR2 is YYDKDF in the germline V gene (reference sequence). The V gene lost 0 bases and the J gene lost 9 bases, with 9 bases spanning the gap. The CDR3, as DNA: TGTGCCACCAGCAGAGATCTAATAGGTGAGCAGTTCTTC. It codes for CATSRDLIGEQFF.

This clonotype was observed a few times. The chain carries TRBV6-5 and TRBJ2-5; D may be TRBD1 or TRBD2 (6 bases each). V lost 3 bases and J lost 0, with 11 bases in between. This CDR3 is 15 amino acids long. Germline values: CDR1 MNHEY, CDR2 SVGAGI. The CDR3 DNA reads TGTGCCAGCAGTTATAGGGGGGTGTACCAAGAGACCCAGTACTTC. Residues: CASSYRGVYQETQYF.

In this sample, this clonotype turned up a few times. J is TRBJ2-5 and V is TRBV20-1; 7 bases are a match to TRBD2. This CDR3 comprises 13 residues. CDR1 and CDR2 (germline): DFQATT, SNEGSKA (reference sequence). V trimming: 6 bases; J trimming: 8 bases; junction bases outside the gene matches: 12. DNA of the CDR3: TGCAGTGCGCAGACTAGCCCCCAAGGAACCCAGTACTTC. It is translated as CSAQTSPQGTQYF.

The rearrangement links TRBV21-1 to TRBJ2-6; TRBD1 is the table's D call, not checked against the DNA. TRBV21-1 is listed as a pseudogene. CDR3 length: 16 amino acids. DNA of the CDR3: TGTGCCAGCAGCGTCGACAGGGGGCAAGGGGCCAACGTCCTGACTTTC. It is translated as CASSVDRGQGANVLTF.